Reported below is one TCR beta chain. The data originate from a study of blood T cell repertoires in COVID-19. The wider study: Both acute and convalescent COVID-19 samples were obtained from the United States, Italy and Spain. PBMCs, B-cell-depleted T cells, or T cells were the source of the cDNA or gDNA that made up the material.

V shed 4 bases and J 8 bases; nucleotides not matched to a gene: 9. The germline CDR1 and CDR2 sequences are MNHEY and SVGEGT. The CDR3 is 15 amino acids. Per the authors' pipeline: The assay estimated nucleated cells by amplifying reference gene primers. The protocol was immunoSEQ multiplex PCR, while the TCRdb copy is restricted to in-frame clones and leaves out a portion. For V, J and clone size, that table is used; D and trimming come from the DNA. Of about 270,000 clones in the sample, approximately 82% were seen once. The source is a woman between 18 and 29 years old with acute or convalescent COVID-19. The sequenced material came from peripheral blood. This rearrangement joins TRBV6-2 or TRBV6-3 to TRBJ2-1, with TRBD1 matching 9 bases. DNA for the CDR3: TGTGCCAGCAGTTTTGACAGGGGGGCGAGGTATGAGCAGTTCTTC. Translated, it gives CASSFDRGARYEQFF.